Below are 28 T cell receptor beta chains sequenced from a single sample in a study of blood T cells in healthy people across ages. It was with a sample-barcoded 5' primer and a J-beta primer mix that a second PCR of roughly 7 to 12 cycles was run. MiXCR was run by TCRdb on the 5' RACE reads, yielding one entry per CDR3 protein. The sample has 1.4 million or so distinct CDR3 sequences, approximately 43% seen once. Sequencing was done on a sample of blood. These TCRs come from a woman in her late teens or twenties in good health.

The rearrangement links TRBV7-9 to TRBJ2-3; 8 bases line up with TRBD2. This CDR3 is 18 amino acids long. Trimming removed 2 bases from V and 6 bases from J; junction bases left unmatched: 16. Germline assignment: CDR1 SEHNR and CDR2 FQNEAQ (reference sequence). As DNA, the CDR3 is TGTGCCAGCAGCTTAACTTTACGTAGCGGGGTTTCCGCCGATACGCAGTATTTT. Protein product: CASSLTLRSGVSADTQYF.

V and J are TRBV12-5 and TRBJ2-1, with a possible D match to TRBD1 (6 bases). The germline gives CDR1 LGHNT, CDR2 FRNRAP. The V gene lost 6 bases and the J gene lost 7 bases, with 10 bases spanning the gap. This CDR3 comprises 12 residues. The CDR3 loop reads CASGEGGNEQFF. The DNA of the CDR3 is TGTGCTAGTGGAGAAGGGGGTAATGAGCAGTTCTTC.

The chain is built from TRBV28 and TRBJ2-1, with D possibly being TRBD2 (5 bases). Germline V CDR1 and CDR2: MDHEN, SYDVKM. CDR3 size: 14 residues. V was cut by 6 bases and J by 10 bases, with 19 bases left in between. Written as DNA, the CDR3 is TGTGCCAGCAGCGTACGAGCGGCGCACACGGAGCAGTTCTTC. It yields the protein CASSVRAAHTEQFF. The full variable domain, completed using reference TRBV28 and TRBJ2-1, is DVKVTQSSRYLVKRTGEKVFLECVQDMDHENMFWYRQDPGLGLRLIYFSYDVKMKEKGDIPEGYSVSREKKERFSLILESASTNQTSMYLCASSVRAAHTEQFFGPGTRLTVL.

This clonotype was seen a few times. The CDR3 region is CASRRTLAGFSEQYF. Here the CDR3 DNA reads TGTGCCAGCAGGCGTACGCTAGCGGGATTTTCCGAGCAGTACTTC. The chain recombines TRBV7-2 with TRBJ2-7, with 9 bases lining up with TRBD2. The CDR3 spans 15 residues. Germline assignment: CDR1 SGHTA and CDR2 FQGNSA. V dropped 6 bases and J dropped 6; count of bases not matched to a gene: 12.

As to this clonotype: One base away lies a much larger clone, so this may be a sequencing read error. The chain links TRBV4-3 to TRBJ2-2, with D maybe TRBD2 (6 bases). Germline V gene data show CDR1 as LGHNA and CDR2 as YSLEER. The CDR3 consists of 15 residues. CDR3 protein: CASSQGITRSGGLFF. The DNA of the CDR3 is TGCGCCAGCAGCCAAGGGATCACTAGATCCGGGGGGCTGTTTTTT.

This clonotype turned up a few times. This chain links TRBV12-3 or TRBV12-4 with TRBJ1-2; D not resolved. The CDR3 has 12 residues. Trimming left V 6 bases short and J 6 bases short, with 11 bases between. The DNA of the CDR3 is TGTGCCAGCAGCCACCCGGTTGATGGCTACACCTTC. Translated: CASSHPVDGYTF.

The chain carries TRBV11-2 and TRBJ2-2; weak D call: TRBD1 (5 bases). Germline V gene lookup returns CDR1 SGHAT and CDR2 FQNNGV. V lost 4 bases and J 4 bases, leaving 13 bases between the germline ends. This CDR3 comprises 15 residues. The CDR3 here is CASSWTHWGTGELFF. The CDR3 DNA reads TGTGCCAGCAGCTGGACACACTGGGGCACCGGGGAGCTGTTTTTT.

This clonotype was observed a handful of times. The chain couples TRBV5-1 to TRBJ1-2; no definite D call. Between the trimmed V and J ends, which lost 3 bases and 4 bases, there was a span of 13 bases. The germline gives CDR1 SGHRS, CDR2 YFSETQ. The CDR3 sequence is 14 residues long. DNA of the CDR3: TGCGCCAGCAGCTCCCTGACATCCACCTATGGCTACACCTTC. It translates to CASSSLTSTYGYTF.

This sequence joins TRBV21-1 and TRBJ1-6; TRBD1, as called in the table, went unchecked against the DNA. TRBV21-1 is labeled a pseudogene. CDR3 length: 16 amino acids. The CDR3 DNA follows: TGTGCCAGCAGCAAAGGCACAGTGGGGATTGACTCACCCCTCCACTTT. It encodes CASSKGTVGIDSPLHF.

The chain has TRBV7-9 and TRBJ1-4; D is unresolved. This CDR3 has 15 residues. The germline V gene has CDR1 SEHNR and CDR2 FQNEAQ (reference sequence). V shed 5 bases and J shed 7 bases, with 17 bases lying between them. CDR3 sequence reads: CASSPNEAHLEKLFF. The CDR3 DNA is TGTGCCAGCAGCCCAAATGAGGCTCATCTTGAAAAACTGTTTTTT.

This chain links TRBV20-1 with TRBJ1-1; TRBD1 is a possible D gene (5 bases). Germline-derived CDR1 and CDR2 are DFQATT and SNEGSKA (reference sequence). The CDR3 is made up of 14 amino acids. Deletions cut 0 bases from V and 5 bases from J, with 13 bases between. This CDR3 is CSARDGRVWTEAFF. The CDR3 DNA reads as TGCAGTGCTAGAGATGGCAGGGTGTGGACTGAAGCTTTCTTT.

This clonotype was seen a few times. The V gene is TRBV7-9, the J gene TRBJ2-7; the match to TRBD1 covers 7 bases. The junction had 6 bases not matched to a gene; V was cut back by 5 bases and J by 2 bases. Germline CDR1 and CDR2: SEHNR and FQNEAQ (reference sequence). The CDR3 loop spans 14 amino acids. The CDR3 region has the DNA TGTGCCAGCAGCCCGACAGGGCCTCCCTACGAGCAGTACTTC. It yields the protein CASSPTGPPYEQYF.

This sequence joins TRBV11-3 and TRBJ2-3; 9 bases are shared with TRBD2. Germline loops: CDR1 SGHNT, CDR2 YENEEA. The CDR3 runs to 15 residues. V gave up 5 bases and J gave up 2 bases; unmatched junction bases: 5. In DNA, the CDR3 is TGTGCCAGCAGCACGCGGGAGGGCCCCACAGATACGCAGTATTTT. It yields the protein CASSTREGPTDTQYF. Full variable domain (outside the CDR3, taken from reference TRBV11-3 and TRBJ2-3): EAGVVQSPRYKIIEKKQPVAFWCNPISGHNTLYWYLQNLGQGPELLIRYENEEAVDDSQLPKDRFSAERLKGVDSTLKIQPAELGDSAVYLCASSTREGPTDTQYFGPGTRLTVL.

The chain combines TRBV20-1 with TRBJ2-3; TRBD2 aligns across 9 bases. CDR1 is DFQATT, CDR2 SNEGSKA, per germline (reference sequence). V was pared by 0 bases and J by 3 bases, with 7 bases of the junction left unmatched. The CDR3 length is 16 residues. CDR3 region: CSAREISGSWTDTQYF. CDR3 nucleotides: TGCAGTGCTAGAGAGATTAGCGGGAGTTGGACAGATACGCAGTATTTT.

The chain recombines TRBV18 with TRBJ2-1; 9 bases map to TRBD1. Per germline, CDR1 KGHSH and CDR2 LQKENI. V shed 3 bases and J 3 bases; nucleotides not matched to a gene: 3. CDR3 size: 15 residues. CDR3 loop: CASSPRDRDYNEQFF. CDR3 DNA: TGTGCCAGCTCACCTAGGGACAGGGACTACAATGAGCAGTTCTTC. Combining the CDR3 with reference TRBV18 and TRBJ2-1 gives the whole variable domain NAGVMQNPRHLVRRRGQEARLRCSPMKGHSHVYWYRQLPEEGLKFMVYLQKENIIDESGMPKERFSAEFPKEGPSILRIQQVVRGDSAAYFCASSPRDRDYNEQFFGPGTRLTVL.

This clonotype was picked up a small number of times. The chain uses TRBV27 and TRBJ1-6; D possibly corresponds to TRBD1 (5 bases). The CDR3 runs to 13 residues. V was pared by 7 bases and J by 6 bases, with 10 bases between. Germline values: CDR1 MNHEY, CDR2 SMNVEV (reference sequence). CDR3: CASTYRTNSPLHF. The DNA for the CDR3 is TGTGCCAGCACCTACAGGACTAATTCACCCCTCCACTTT.

This chain uses TRBV28 with TRBJ2-1; D gene uncertain. The CDR3 runs 11 residues. Trimming took 7 bases from V and 10 from J, leaving 11 bases between them. CDR1 is MDHEN and CDR2 is SYDVKM in the germline V gene. CDR3 region: CASNTVPEQFF. In nucleotides, the CDR3 is TGTGCCAGCAATACAGTTCCCGAGCAGTTCTTC.

The chain combines TRBV27 with TRBJ2-7; 11 positions agree with TRBD2. The CDR3 extends over 14 amino acids. The germline gives CDR1 MNHEY, CDR2 SMNVEV (reference sequence). The ends lost 6 bases at V and 2 bases at J; junction bases unmatched: 3. The CDR3 bases are TGTGCCAGCAGACTACTAGCGGGAGCCTACGAGCAGTACTTC. As protein: CASRLLAGAYEQYF.

The rearrangement joins TRBV7-6 to TRBJ2-7, with D maybe TRBD1 (6 bases). V lost 1 base and J 7 bases, leaving 17 bases between the germline ends. The germline V gene has CDR1 SGHVS and CDR2 FNYEAQ. CDR3 length equals 15 residues. The CDR3 loop reads CASSLDALGATEQYF. The CDR3 coding sequence is TGTGCCAGCAGCTTAGATGCTCTGGGGGCAACAGAGCAGTACTTC.

The gene calls are TRBV4-1 and TRBJ2-7; 7 nucleotides match TRBD1. V shed 3 bases and J 3 bases; nucleotides not matched to a gene: 8. Germline V gene sequence: CDR1 MGHRA, CDR2 YSYEKL. The CDR3 is made up of 15 amino acids. CDR3 DNA sequence: TGCGCCAGCAGCCATGGGGACAGCGTATTCTACGAGCAGTACTTC. It specifies CASSHGDSVFYEQYF.

This clonotype was seen more than once but under ten times. The chain recombines TRBV5-1 with TRBJ2-5, with D hard to call. The CDR3 length is 14 residues. The ends were cut back, 2 bases at V and 4 bases at J, with 12 bases in the middle. The germline V gene has CDR1 SGHRS and CDR2 YFSETQ. In DNA form, the CDR3 reads TGCGCCAGCAGCTTAAACGGGTTTCGAGAGACCCAGTACTTC. It codes for CASSLNGFRETQYF.

This chain links TRBV5-1 with TRBJ1-5; no reliable D call. With 4 bases removed from V and 5 bases from J, the gap between germline ends came to 13 bases. The CDR3 totals 14 residues. From germline, CDR1 is SGHRS and CDR2 YFSETQ. Here the CDR3 DNA reads TGCGCCAGCAGCGTGGGAGAGGCTGATCAGCCCCAGCATTTT. Translation gives CASSVGEADQPQHF.

The V gene is TRBV9, the J gene TRBJ2-4; no clear D. The germline CDR1 and CDR2 sequences are SGDLS and YYNGEE. CDR3 length equals 19 residues. Trimming removed 4 bases at V and 0 bases at J, with 23 bases between. Here the CDR3 reads CASSPRALTFRLAKNIQYF. The CDR3 nucleotides are TGTGCCAGCAGCCCTCGGGCCCTTACCTTTCGTCTAGCCAAAAACATTCAGTACTTC.

Turning to this clonotype: Germline is not matched at one junction end, which may reflect a read error. V and J are TRBV4-1 and TRBJ1-6; D not certain. In germline, CDR1 is MGHRA, CDR2 YSYEKL. The CDR3 loop spans 16 amino acids. In DNA form, the CDR3 reads TGCACCAGCAGCCAAGGGAGGCCAGTATTAAATTCACCCCTCCACTTT. Translation: CTSSQGRPVLNSPLHF.

The chain has TRBV12-3 or TRBV12-4 and TRBJ2-1; D possibly uses TRBD1 or TRBD2 (5 bases each). V was clipped by 5 bases and J by 7 bases, with 18 bases between them. The CDR3 is 15 residues long. Here the CDR3 reads CASSRDGTSPNEQFF. The CDR3 region has the DNA TGTGCCAGCAGTCGGGACGGAACTAGTCCGAATGAGCAGTTCTTC.

This clonotype was picked up a small number of times. This chain links TRBV6-2 or TRBV6-3 with TRBJ2-5, with a possible D match to TRBD2 (6 bases). Germline lookup yields CDR1 MNHEY and CDR2 SVGEGT. There are 15 residues in the CDR3. The V end was cut by 8 bases, the J end by 1 base, with 17 bases between. The CDR3 DNA reads as TGTGCCAGCGGCGGGACGCTGAAAATCCAAGAGACCCAGTACTTC. Residues: CASGGTLKIQETQYF.

The chain combines TRBV12-3 or TRBV12-4 with TRBJ2-1; 7 bases fit TRBD2. V shed 5 bases and J 10 bases; nucleotides not matched to a gene: 11. This CDR3 contains 14 residues. In nucleotides, the CDR3 is TGTGCCAGCAGTCGACGAGCGGGACGGAGGGAGCAGTTCTTC. It encodes CASSRRAGRREQFF.

The rearrangement links TRBV2 to TRBJ1-2; a weak D match, TRBD1 (6 bases). CDR1 SNHLY and CDR2 FYNNEI come from the germline V gene. Between the trimmed V and J ends, which lost 0 bases and 1 base, there was a span of 15 bases. The CDR3 covers 17 residues. The CDR3 loop is CASSEATDRIYNYGYTF. The CDR3 nucleotides read TGTGCCAGCAGTGAAGCGACAGACAGGATATATAACTATGGCTACACCTTC.